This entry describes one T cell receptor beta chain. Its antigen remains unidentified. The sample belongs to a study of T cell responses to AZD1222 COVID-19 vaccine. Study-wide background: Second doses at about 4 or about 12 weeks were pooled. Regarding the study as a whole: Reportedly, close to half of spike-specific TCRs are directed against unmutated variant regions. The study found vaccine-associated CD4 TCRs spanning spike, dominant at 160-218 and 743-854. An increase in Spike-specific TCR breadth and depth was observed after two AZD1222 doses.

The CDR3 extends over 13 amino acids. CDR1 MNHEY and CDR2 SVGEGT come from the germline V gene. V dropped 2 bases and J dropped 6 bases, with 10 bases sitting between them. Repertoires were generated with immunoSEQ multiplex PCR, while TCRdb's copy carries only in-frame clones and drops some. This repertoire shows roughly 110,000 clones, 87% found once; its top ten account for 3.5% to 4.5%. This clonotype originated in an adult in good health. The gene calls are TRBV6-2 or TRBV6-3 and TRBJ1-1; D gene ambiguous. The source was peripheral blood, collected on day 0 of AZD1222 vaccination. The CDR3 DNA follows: TGTGCCAGCAGTTACATATCGAGAGCTGAAGCTTTCTTT. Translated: CASSYISRAEAFF.